This T cell receptor beta chain emerged from a study of blood T cell repertoires in COVID-19. Background on the study: Italy, Spain and the United States were the sources of the convalescent and acute COVID-19 samples. Sources were T cells, B-cell-depleted T cells, or PBMCs; the material itself was cDNA or gDNA.

This CDR3 has 13 amino acids. Germline V gene lookup returns CDR1 LNHDA and CDR2 SQIVND (reference sequence). V was clipped by 7 bases and J by 2 bases; unmatched bases: 2. In the authors' workflow: Amplifying reference gene primers gave estimates of nucleated cell counts. The repertoire was sequenced with immunoSEQ multiplex PCR; TCRdb's copy has only in-frame clones and lacks some. The V and J calls and clone size are taken from that table; D and trimming were inferred from the DNA. The table includes 250,000 or so clones, 70% to 90% detected once. This sequence originates from a man between 18 and 35 years old with active or convalescent COVID-19. The sample taken for sequencing was peripheral blood. The V and J genes are TRBV19 and TRBJ1-3; 7 bases line up with TRBD1. The CDR3 sequence is CASIGQAGNTIYF. For the CDR3, the DNA is TGTGCCAGTATCGGACAGGCTGGAAACACCATATATTTT.